The clone carrying this TCR beta chain was recorded at least ten times. Preparing the TCRbeta library involved the use of unique molecular identifiers. A single record per CDR3 protein comes from TCRdb applying MiXCR to the PCR reads. The table shows fewer than 450,000 distinct CDR3 sequences, with 16% occurring only once. These data come from a study of T-cell reconstitution after alpha-beta-depleted transplantation in children. The germline CDR1 and CDR2 sequences are DFQATT and SNEGSKA (reference sequence). V gave up 5 bases and J gave up 5 bases, with 16 bases separating them. This CDR3 has 14 residues.

The chain has TRBV20-1 and TRBJ2-4; D might be TRBD1 or TRBD2, each matching 5 bases. The starting material was PBMCs, mostly from graft donor cells, obtained 360 days after TCRalphabeta/CD19-depleted stem cell transplant. The receptor was isolated from a male patient aged 2 to 9 who had a stem cell transplant for acute lymphoblastic leukemia, so the T cells may come from the graft donor. The CDR3 sequence is CSASILRDQNIQYF. For the CDR3, the DNA is TGCAGTGCTTCTATACTCCGGGACCAAAACATTCAGTACTTC.